This is a list of T cell receptor beta chains from one sample in a study of beta chain features in type 1 diabetes. Assay: immunoSEQ multiplex PCR; the TCRdb copy retains only in-frame clones and omits some. The table lists about 190,000 clones, under 9.5% of them singletons. The sample was central memory CD4+ T cells from blood. Receptor source: a man aged 18 to 35 with type 1 diabetes. CDR3s include the opening cysteine and the closing phenylalanine or tryptophan. Each record gives: clone size, D gene, V gene, J gene, CDR3 DNA, CDR3 protein. The D gene is left open where the match is weak. A row's size may be missing; if present it is once, few, many or a size class.

few	-	TRBV6-1	TRBJ1-5	TGTGCCAGCAGTGTCAGCGCTGATCAGCCCCAGCATTTT	CASSVSADQPQHF
-	TRBD1	TRBV28	TRBJ2-7	TGTGCCAGCAGTGCACCGGGACAGCCAGAGCAGTACTTC	CASSAPGQPEQYF
few	-	TRBV29-1	TRBJ2-5	TGCAGCTTTCGGAGGCTCCAAGAGACCCAGTACTTC	CSFRRLQETQYF
few	TRBD2	TRBV6-6	TRBJ2-3	TGTGCCAGCAGTTACTCCCGGGAGGCGGGCTATACGCAGTATTTT	CASSYSREAGYTQYF
few	-	TRBV30	TRBJ2-7	TGTGCCTGGGCCCCCTCCGGGACATTAATGGACGAGCAGTACTTC	CAWAPSGTLMDEQYF
few	-	TRBV14	TRBJ1-2	TGTGCCAGCAGCCAAGAGGACACGATCTATGGCTACACCTTC	CASSQEDTIYGYTF
few	-	TRBV5-4	TRBJ2-7	TGTGCCAGCAGTGGGGCAGGCCCCGAGCAGTACTTC	CASSGAGPEQYF
-	-	TRBV6-5	TRBJ1-2	TGTGCCAGCCGAGCGGGGGGAAGAGGCTACACCTTC	CASRAGGRGYTF
-	-	TRBV4-1	TRBJ2-1	TGCGCCAGCAGGGGCGAGAGCTCCTACAATGAGCAGTTCTTC	CASRGESSYNEQFF
-	-	TRBV30	TRBJ1-2	TGTGCCTGGAGTGGGGGGCACTATGGCTACACCTTC	CAWSGGHYGYTF
few	-	TRBV7-6	TRBJ2-2	TGTGCCAGCAGCTTATACATTGGGCAGAACACCGGGGAGCTGTTTTTT	CASSLYIGQNTGELFF
few	TRBD1	TRBV2	TRBJ1-2	TGTGCCAGCAGTGGTGGACAGGGGGAATCCTATGGCTACACCTTC	CASSGGQGESYGYTF
-	-	TRBV11-2	TRBJ2-3	TGTGCCAGCAGCCAGGACTTTTTCAAGGCAGATACGCAGTATTTT	CASSQDFFKADTQYF
-	-	TRBV18	TRBJ1-3	TGTGCCAGCTCCGAAGGGGGATCTGGAAACACCATATATTTT	CASSEGGSGNTIYF
-	-	TRBV7-9	TRBJ2-5	TGTGCCAGCAGCTCAACGGGGGAGACCCAGTACTTC	CASSSTGETQYF
-	-	TRBV6-5	TRBJ1-2	TGTGCCAGCAGTTACTCGTTAACAGAAGCTAACTATGGCTACACCTTC	CASSYSLTEANYGYTF
-	TRBD1	TRBV5-1	TRBJ1-1	TGCGCCAGCAGCTTCCAGGGGGCCGGCGGCAACACTGAAGCTTTCTTT	CASSFQGAGGNTEAFF
few	-	TRBV11-3	TRBJ2-7	TGTGCCAGCAGCTTTTCCGGGGGCGAGCAGTACTTC	CASSFSGGEQYF
few	TRBD2	TRBV2	TRBJ2-3	TGTGCCAGCAGTGGACGGGGGGGCGAAGATACGCAGTATTTT	CASSGRGGEDTQYF
few	TRBD2	TRBV7-2	TRBJ2-7	TGTGCCAGCAGCTGGAGATGGGGGACTAACTACGAGCAGTACTTC	CASSWRWGTNYEQYF
-	TRBD2	TRBV11-2	TRBJ2-3	TGTGCCAGCAGCTTGTTTCTGGAACTAGCGGGAACAGATACGCAGTATTTT	CASSLFLELAGTDTQYF
-	TRBD1	TRBV7-9	TRBJ1-1	TGTGCCAGCAGTCTAGACAGGGTCGGGTTCTTT	CASSLDRVGFF
-	-	TRBV7-2	TRBJ2-7	TGTGCCAGCAGCCAGTTGACAGGTGGCTACGAGCAGTACTTC	CASSQLTGGYEQYF
few	TRBD1	TRBV5-1	TRBJ2-5	TGCGCCAGCAGCTTGGGGCAGGGGGCTAATTTGGAGACCCAGTACTTC	CASSLGQGANLETQYF
-	-	TRBV29-1	TRBJ2-2	TGCAGCGTTGAAGGCAGGGTCAACACCGGGGAGCTGTTTTTT	CSVEGRVNTGELFF
few	TRBD1	TRBV4-3	TRBJ2-3	TGCGCCAGCAGCTCCAGGACAGGGGCTGGCACAGATACGCAGTATTTT	CASSSRTGAGTDTQYF
-	TRBD2	TRBV27	TRBJ2-7	TGTGCCAGCACCGGACTAGGGCTCTACGAGCAGTACTTC	CASTGLGLYEQYF
few	TRBD2	TRBV30	TRBJ2-5	TGTGCCTGGGGGCCGGGACTAAATGGGGAGACCCAGTACTTC	CAWGPGLNGETQYF
few	-	TRBV18	TRBJ2-7	TGTGCCAGCTCATATGCTTCAGGGTTGACCTACGAGCAGTACTTC	CASSYASGLTYEQYF
few	TRBD2	TRBV5-1	TRBJ2-1	TGCGCCAGCAAGTCGGGAGGGCTTAACAATGAGCAGTTCTTC	CASKSGGLNNEQFF
few	TRBD1	TRBV6-5	TRBJ1-1	TGTGCCAGCAGTTCTCGGGGGGACAGGTATAACACTGAAGCTTTCTTT	CASSSRGDRYNTEAFF
few	-	TRBV28	TRBJ1-2	TGTGCCAGCAGTTTCGGGGGTACTAACTATGGCTACACCTTC	CASSFGGTNYGYTF
few	TRBD1	TRBV5-1	TRBJ2-2	TGCGCCAGCAGCAGGGACAGGGAAGGTTCCGGGGAGCTGTTTTTT	CASSRDREGSGELFF
few	TRBD1	TRBV9	TRBJ1-2	TGTGCCAGCAGCGTAGTGGGACAGGGTTCCTATGGCTACACCTTC	CASSVVGQGSYGYTF
-	-	TRBV7-2	TRBJ2-2	TGTGCCAGCAGCTCCTCCCGAACTGTGAACACCGGGGAGCTGTTTTTT	CASSSSRTVNTGELFF
few	-	TRBV5-4	TRBJ2-5	TGTGCCAGCAGCCTGGACAGGGAGGGGACCCAGTACTTC	CASSLDREGTQYF
-	-	TRBV2	TRBJ2-7	TGTGCCAGCAACTTGGGGGGGACAACCGGGAGCGAGCAGTACTTC	CASNLGGTTGSEQYF
few	-	TRBV7-6	TRBJ2-2	TGTGCCAGCAGCCAAATGACAGGCTCGAACACCGGGGAGCTGTTTTTT	CASSQMTGSNTGELFF
-	-	TRBV30	TRBJ1-4	TGTGCCTGGAGCCTAAACCGGGGGGCGGGCGAAAAACTGTTTTTT	CAWSLNRGAGEKLFF
-	-	TRBV18	TRBJ1-2	TGTGCCAGCTCACGGACTAAGGACAACAACCATGGCTACACCTTC	CASSRTKDNNHGYTF
few	-	TRBV20-1	TRBJ2-7	TGCAGTGCCCCGGGGGTTGACGAGCAGTACTTC	CSAPGVDEQYF
-	-	TRBV7-9	TRBJ1-1	TGTGCCAGCAGCTTAGGAATCGCGGTCGGGAGGGGGAACACTGAAGCTTTCTTT	CASSLGIAVGRGNTEAFF